This T cell receptor beta chain was obtained from a study of blood T cell repertoires in COVID-19. Study summary: COVID-19 samples from acute and convalescent phases originated in the United States, Italy and Spain. PBMCs, B-cell-depleted T cells, or T cells were the source of the cDNA or gDNA that made up the material.

In the original processing: Estimation of nucleated cell counts was performed using reference gene primer amplification. The repertoire was sequenced with immunoSEQ multiplex PCR; TCRdb's copy has only in-frame clones and lacks some. V and J calls and clone size come straight from that table; D and trimming were deduced from the DNA. The table has 250,000 to 300,000 clones, approximately 90% seen once. The CDR3 has 15 residues. V was pared by 2 bases and J by 5 bases, with 7 bases of the junction left unmatched. CDR1 is SGHVS, CDR2 FQNEAQ, per germline. The sample consisted of peripheral blood. This chain joins TRBV7-8 and TRBJ1-2; the match to TRBD1 covers 8 bases. This TCR was sampled from a woman aged 25 to 39 with active or convalescent COVID-19. The CDR3 here is CASSLQGARGYGYTF. DNA for the CDR3: TGTGCCAGCAGCTTACAGGGGGCGCGTGGGTATGGCTACACCTTC.